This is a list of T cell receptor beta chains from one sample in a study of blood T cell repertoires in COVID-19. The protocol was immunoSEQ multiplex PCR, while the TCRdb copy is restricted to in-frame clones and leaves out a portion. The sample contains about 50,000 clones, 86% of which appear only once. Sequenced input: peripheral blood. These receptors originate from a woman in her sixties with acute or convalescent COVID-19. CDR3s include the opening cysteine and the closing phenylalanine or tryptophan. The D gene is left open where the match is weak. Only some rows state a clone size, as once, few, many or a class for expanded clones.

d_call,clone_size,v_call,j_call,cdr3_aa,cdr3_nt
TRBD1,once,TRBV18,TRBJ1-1,CASSPGTGKTNTEAFF,TGTGCCAGCTCACCAGGGACAGGGAAAACCAACACTGAAGCTTTCTTT
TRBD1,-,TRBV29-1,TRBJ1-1,CSVGQGAITEAFF,TGCAGCGTTGGGCAGGGGGCCATCACTGAAGCTTTCTTT
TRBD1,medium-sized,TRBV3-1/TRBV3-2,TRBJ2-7,CASSQVTGNSEQYF,TGTGCCAGCAGCCAAGTGACAGGGAACTCCGAGCAGTACTTC
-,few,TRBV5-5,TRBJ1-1,CASSQIRNTEAFF,TGTGCCAGCAGCCAAATCAGGAACACTGAAGCTTTCTTT
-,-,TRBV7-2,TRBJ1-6,CASSPVGGAVNSPLHF,TGTGCCAGCAGCCCAGTTGGGGGGGCGGTTAATTCACCCCTCCACTTT
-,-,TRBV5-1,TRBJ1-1,CASSSDPGTQNTEAFF,TGCGCCAGCAGCTCGGATCCCGGGACACAGAACACTGAAGCTTTCTTT
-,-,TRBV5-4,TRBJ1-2,CASSHKESDYGYTF,TGTGCCAGCAGCCATAAGGAGTCGGACTATGGCTACACCTTC
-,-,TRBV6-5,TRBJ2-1,CASSFLASSYNEQFF,TGTGCCAGCAGTTTTTTAGCGAGCTCCTACAATGAGCAGTTCTTC
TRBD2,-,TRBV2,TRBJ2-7,CASRKPTSVSYEQYF,TGTGCCAGCAGGAAGCCCACTAGCGTCTCCTACGAGCAGTACTTC
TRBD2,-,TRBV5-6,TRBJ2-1,CASSCREGLSYYNEQFF,TGTGCCAGCAGCTGCAGGGAGGGATTGTCGTACTACAATGAGCAGTTCTTC
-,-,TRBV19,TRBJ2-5,CASSKQGFDETQYF,TGTGCCAGTAGTAAACAGGGTTTCGACGAGACCCAGTACTTC
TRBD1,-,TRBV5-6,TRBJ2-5,CASSKRTGGQETQYF,TGTGCCAGCAGCAAGCGGACAGGGGGTCAAGAGACCCAGTACTTC
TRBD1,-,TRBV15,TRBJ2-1,CATSSWGDRGPEQFF,TGTGCCACCAGCTCTTGGGGGGACAGGGGACCCGAGCAGTTCTTC
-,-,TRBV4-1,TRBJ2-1,CASSLSGSSYNEQFF,TGCGCCAGCAGCCTTAGCGGAAGCTCCTACAATGAGCAGTTCTTC
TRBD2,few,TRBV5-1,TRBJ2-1,CASSPASGRSSYNEQFF,TGCGCCAGCAGCCCGGCTAGCGGCCGGAGCTCCTACAATGAGCAGTTCTTC
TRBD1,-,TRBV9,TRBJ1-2,CASSPTHDPGQGAYGYTF,TGTGCCAGCAGCCCTACTCACGATCCGGGACAGGGGGCGTATGGCTACACCTTC
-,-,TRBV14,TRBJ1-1,CASSLSVYTEAFF,TGTGCCAGCAGCCTGTCGGTTTACACTGAAGCTTTCTTT
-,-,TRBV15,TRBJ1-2,CATSREDKGGYTF,TGTGCCACCAGCAGAGAGGACAAGGGCGGCTACACCTTC
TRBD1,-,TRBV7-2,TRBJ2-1,CASSLAGTGTYNEQFF,TGTGCCAGCAGCTTAGCCGGGACAGGGACCTACAATGAGCAGTTCTTC
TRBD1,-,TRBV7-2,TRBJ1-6,CASSLAQGALSPLHF,TGTGCCAGCAGCTTGGCCCAGGGGGCTTTGTCACCCCTCCACTTT
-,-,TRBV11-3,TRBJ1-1,CASSLDRATEAFF,TGTGCCAGCAGCTTAGATAGAGCTACTGAAGCTTTCTTT
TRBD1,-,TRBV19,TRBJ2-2,CASSMMGQGLVGELFF,TGTGCCAGTAGTATGATGGGACAGGGGCTGGTCGGGGAGCTGTTTTTT
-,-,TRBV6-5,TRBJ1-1,CASSYHNKAFF,TGTGCCAGCAGTTACCATAACAAAGCTTTCTTT
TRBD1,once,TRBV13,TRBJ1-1,CASSLGGNRDRGHIGTEAFF,TGTGCCAGCAGCTTGGGCGGAAACCGGGACAGGGGCCATATCGGCACTGAAGCTTTCTTT
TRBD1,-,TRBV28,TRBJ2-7,CASSRPGTGEQYF,TGTGCCAGCAGCAGACCCGGGACAGGCGAGCAGTACTTC
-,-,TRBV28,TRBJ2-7,CASSFPRRLEQYF,TGTGCCAGCAGTTTCCCACGCCGACTCGAGCAGTACTTC
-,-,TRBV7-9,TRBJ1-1,CASSLEGGTEAFF,TGTGCCAGCAGCTTAGAGGGAGGAACTGAAGCTTTCTTT
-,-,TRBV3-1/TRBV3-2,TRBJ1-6,CASSQDLPSSYNSPLHF,TGTGCCAGCAGCCAAGATCTGCCCAGCTCCTATAATTCACCCCTCCACTTT
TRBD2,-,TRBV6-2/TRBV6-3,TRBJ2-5,CASSYSRLAGGLYETQYF,TGTGCCAGCAGTTACTCGAGGCTAGCGGGGGGGCTTTACGAGACCCAGTACTTC
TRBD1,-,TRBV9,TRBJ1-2,CASSVDPSTGVYGYTF,TGTGCCAGCAGCGTAGATCCCTCTACAGGGGTCTATGGCTACACCTTC
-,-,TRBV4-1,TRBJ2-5,CASSPGIRAPYGETQYF,TGCGCCAGCAGCCCGGGAATAAGGGCCCCCTATGGAGAGACCCAGTACTTC
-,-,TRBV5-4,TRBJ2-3,CASSNHRPNTDTQYF,TGTGCCAGCAGCAACCACAGACCCAACACAGATACGCAGTATTTT
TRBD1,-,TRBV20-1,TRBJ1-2,CSASTGTGNYGYTF,TGCAGTGCTAGTACCGGGACAGGGAACTATGGCTACACCTTC
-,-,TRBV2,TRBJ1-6,CASRISTDYNSPLHF,TGTGCCAGCAGGATATCGACAGACTATAATTCACCCCTCCACTTT
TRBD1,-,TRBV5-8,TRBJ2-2,CASSLSGTGVTGELFF,TGTGCCAGCAGCTTGTCCGGGACAGGGGTCACCGGGGAGCTGTTTTTT
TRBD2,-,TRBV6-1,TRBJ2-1,CASSDLAGGHNEQFF,TGTGCCAGCAGTGACCTAGCGGGGGGGCACAATGAGCAGTTCTTC
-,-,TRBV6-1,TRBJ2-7,CASSEVGQSF,TGTGCCAGCAGTGAAGTGGGACAAAGTTTC
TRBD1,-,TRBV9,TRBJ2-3,CASSETGTGSTDTQYF,TGTGCCAGCAGCGAGACCGGGACAGGTTCCACAGATACGCAGTATTTT
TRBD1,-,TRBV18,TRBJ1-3,CASSQPGQNSGNTIYF,TGTGCCAGCTCACAACCGGGACAGAACTCCGGAAACACCATATATTTT
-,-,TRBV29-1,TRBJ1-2,CSVFLQGVEGYGYTF,TGCAGCGTGTTTCTCCAGGGTGTGGAAGGTTATGGCTACACCTTC
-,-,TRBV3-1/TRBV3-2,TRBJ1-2,CASSTESNYGYTF,TGTGCCAGCAGCACAGAATCTAACTATGGCTACACCTTC
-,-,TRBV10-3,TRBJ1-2,CAISDNGNYGYTF,TGTGCCATCAGTGATAACGGGAACTATGGCTACACCTTC
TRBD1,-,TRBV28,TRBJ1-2,CASSLGGQGNYGYTF,TGTGCCAGCAGTTTGGGAGGACAGGGTAACTATGGCTACACCTTC
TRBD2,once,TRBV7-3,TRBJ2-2,CASSLTGGAYTGELFF,TGTGCCAGCAGCTTGACCGGGGGGGCGTACACCGGGGAGCTGTTTTTT
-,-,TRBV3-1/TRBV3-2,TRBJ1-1,CASSQSRAEAFF,TGTGCCAGCAGCCAATCACGCGCTGAAGCTTTCTTT
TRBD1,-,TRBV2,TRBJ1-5,CASSSGTGGQPQHF,TGTGCCAGCAGTTCCGGGACAGGGGGTCAGCCCCAGCATTTT
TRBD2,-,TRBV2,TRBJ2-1,CASSPGTSEGNEQFF,TGTGCCAGCAGCCCAGGGACTAGCGAGGGCAATGAGCAGTTCTTC
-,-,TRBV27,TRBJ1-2,CASSPLAGAVYGYTF,TGTGCCAGCAGTCCCCTCGCAGGGGCTGTCTATGGCTACACCTTC
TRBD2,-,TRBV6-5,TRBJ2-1,CASSWGLAGNEQFF,TGTGCCAGCAGTTGGGGACTAGCAGGGAATGAGCAGTTCTTC
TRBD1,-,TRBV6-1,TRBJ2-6,CASGKDDRASGANVLTF,TGTGCCAGCGGTAAAGACGACAGGGCATCTGGGGCCAACGTCCTGACTTTC